The 17 T cell receptor beta chains below all came from one sample that was sequenced in a study of blood T cell repertoires in COVID-19 (dated by TCRdb to 2018 to 2021). The library was built by means of the immunoSEQ multiplex PCR assay. Drawn from immuneACCESS, this table holds only the in-frame rearrangements with V and J called that TCRdb kept. Clones are partly lost; checked studies trace under half to an unresolved V gene and leave the rest unexplained. Within this sample are 160,000 or so clones, with around 84% of them counted one time only. The ten largest make up 1% to 1.2% of the sample. Sequenced input: peripheral blood. The receptors shown here come from a man aged 40-49 years with acute or convalescent COVID-19.

The chain is built from TRBV25-1 and TRBJ2-7; the D is unclear. CDR3 length equals 13 residues. V was cut by 0 bases and J by 7 bases, with 10 bases left in between. Germline CDR1 MGHDK, CDR2 SYGVNS. CDR3 in amino acids: CASSEYDLGEQYF. The CDR3 region has the DNA TGTGCCAGCAGTGAATATGACCTCGGGGAGCAGTACTTC.

The chain couples TRBV5-6 to TRBJ1-1; D ambiguous. This CDR3 is 16 amino acids long. The V end was cut by 3 bases, the J end by 1 base, with 16 bases between. In germline, CDR1 is SGHDT, CDR2 YYEEEE. The CDR3 DNA sequence: TGTGCCAGCAGCTCATTCGAAACCAGACAGAACACTGAAGCTTTCTTT. It is translated as CASSSFETRQNTEAFF.

As DNA, the CDR3 is TGCGCCAGCAGCTTGGGGACTAGCGGGCGTGAATCCGGGGAGCTGTTTTTT. It encodes CASSLGTSGRESGELFF. The chain recombines TRBV5-1 with TRBJ2-2, with TRBD2 matching over 11 bases. V lost 0 bases to trimming and J lost 6 bases; unmatched junction nucleotides: 7. The CDR3 has 17 amino acids. Germline V CDR1 and CDR2: SGHRS, YFSETQ.

The genes are TRBV6-6 and TRBJ1-5; possible D gene TRBD1, 5 bases. Trimming removed 0 bases from V and 0 bases from J, with 9 bases in between. Germline V gene lookup returns CDR1 MNHNY and CDR2 SVGAGI (reference sequence). The CDR3 consists of 16 residues. The CDR3 bases are TGTGCCAGCAGTTACTCTGGGGGGAATAGCAATCAGCCCCAGCATTTT. It is translated as CASSYSGGNSNQPQHF.

The chain uses TRBV2 and TRBJ1-1; D is perhaps TRBD1 (6 bases). The CDR3 totals 12 residues. In germline, CDR1 is SNHLY, CDR2 FYNNEI. The V end was cut by 8 bases, the J end by 6 bases, with 13 bases between. In DNA form, the CDR3 reads TGTGCCAGCCAGACAGGATTATCTGAAGCTTTCTTT. Residues: CASQTGLSEAFF.

V is TRBV13 and J is TRBJ2-2; a possible D gene is TRBD1 (5 bases). V gave up 3 bases and J gave up 7 bases, with 21 bases separating them. This CDR3 has 17 amino acids. Per the germline V gene, CDR1 is PRHDT and CDR2 is FYEKMQ (reference sequence). In DNA form, the CDR3 reads TGTGCCAGCAGCTTGGTAACAGGCCCGGGTGGTATCGGGGAGCTGTTTTTT. Its protein is CASSLVTGPGGIGELFF.

This clone was found once. V gene TRBV5-1 combines with J gene TRBJ1-1; D may be TRBD1 (5 bases). The CDR3 contains 17 residues. V gave up 0 bases and J gave up 4 bases, with 19 bases separating them. Looked up from germline, CDR1 is SGHRS and CDR2 is YFSETQ. The CDR3 spells CASSLVGGIGEGTEAFF. CDR3 coding DNA: TGCGCCAGCAGCTTGGTTGGTGGTATAGGGGAGGGCACTGAAGCTTTCTTT.

J is TRBJ2-3 and V is TRBV7-9; TRBD2 aligns across 9 bases. The V and J ends lost 7 bases and 5 bases, in that order; junction bases with no gene match: 19. The CDR3 is 18 residues long. Germline CDR1 is SEHNR and CDR2 is FQNEAQ (reference sequence). CDR3 in amino acids: CASNFDKGRGGAEDTQYF. The DNA of the CDR3 is TGTGCCAGCAACTTTGATAAAGGCCGCGGGGGGGCGGAAGATACGCAGTATTTT.

This clone was detected only once. The gene calls are TRBV6-6 and TRBJ1-2; TRBD1 matches 9 bases. The germline V gene encodes CDR1 MNHNY and CDR2 SVGAGI (reference sequence). V lost 7 bases and J lost 8; bases outside the gene matches: 11. This CDR3 comprises 14 residues. The CDR3 bases are TGTGCCAGCAAAAAGGAACAGGGGGCGCGGGGCTACACCTTC. It yields the protein CASKKEQGARGYTF.

The chain links TRBV24-1 to TRBJ2-1; 9 bases line up with TRBD1. The germline V gene has CDR1 KGHDR and CDR2 SFDVKD. V lost 6 bases, J lost 6 bases, and 14 bases stayed unmatched. This CDR3 is built from 17 residues. CDR3 DNA: TGTGCCACCAGTTCTACGGCGGGGACAGGGAGGCTCAATGAGCAGTTCTTC. Protein: CATSSTAGTGRLNEQFF.

This chain joins TRBV2 and TRBJ1-3; D may be TRBD1 (6 bases). The CDR3 loop spans 15 amino acids. Germline CDR1 reads SNHLY; CDR2 reads FYNNEI. The V end was cut by 2 bases, the J end by 2 bases, with 10 bases between. CDR3 region: CASSELGTTGNTIYF. CDR3 in DNA: TGTGCCAGCAGTGAACTGGGGACAACTGGAAACACCATATATTTT. Based on the CDR3 plus reference TRBV2 and TRBJ1-3, the full variable domain is EPEVTQTPSHQVTQMGQEVILRCVPISNHLYFYWYRQILGQKVEFLVSFYNNEISEKSEIFDDQFSVERPDGSNFTLKIRSTKLEDSAMYFCASSELGTTGNTIYFGEGSWLTVV.

The rearrangement uses TRBV7-2 and TRBJ1-2, with D unresolved. The germline V and J ends were trimmed by 2 bases and 0 bases, with 13 bases remaining between them. The germline V gene has CDR1 SGHTA and CDR2 FQGNSA. The CDR3 runs to 16 residues. The CDR3 sequence is CASSLNVVAANYGYTF. In DNA form, the CDR3 reads TGTGCCAGCAGCTTAAATGTGGTGGCGGCTAACTATGGCTACACCTTC.

This rearrangement joins TRBV3-1 (or the pseudogene TRBV3-2) to TRBJ1-4, with D uncertain. The germline V gene encodes CDR1 LGHDT and CDR2 YNNKEL (reference sequence). The CDR3 is 14 residues long. Trimming removed 0 bases at V and 4 bases at J, with 6 bases between. The CDR3 DNA reads TGTGCCAGCAGCCAAGAAGCCATTAATGAAAAACTGTTTTTT. It specifies CASSQEAINEKLFF.

This clone was recorded once. The chain combines TRBV6-4 with TRBJ1-2, with D tentatively TRBD1 (5 bases). Germline CDR1 is MRHNA and CDR2 is SNTAGT. CDR3 length: 15 amino acids. Deletions cut 0 bases from V and 4 bases from J, with 12 bases between. In DNA form, the CDR3 reads TGTGCCAGCAGTGACTCGGGGGGGTTGGGCTATGGCTACACCTTC. Protein: CASSDSGGLGYGYTF.

V is TRBV28 and J is TRBJ2-2, with 7 bases matching TRBD2. With 11 bases clipped from V and 0 bases from J, the junction kept 9 bases outside the gene matches. This CDR3 contains 15 residues. Germline V gene data show CDR1 as MDHEN and CDR2 as SYDVKM. CDR3 nucleotides: TGTGCCGCCGGAGGAGCGGGGTCGAACACCGGGGAGCTGTTTTTT. The encoded protein is CAAGGAGSNTGELFF.

The chain is built from TRBV7-2 and TRBJ2-1, with TRBD2 matching 8 bases. Trimming removed 2 bases from V and 4 bases from J; junction bases left unmatched: 7. The V gene's germline CDR1 is SGHTA and CDR2 FQGNSA. This CDR3 is built from 16 residues. This CDR3 is CASSLIAGSLYNEQFF. In nucleotides, the CDR3 is TGTGCCAGCAGCTTAATAGCGGGGTCTCTTTACAATGAGCAGTTCTTC.

For the CDR3, the DNA is TGTGCCACCAGCAGCCACCTCGGGTACACCGGGGAGCTGTTTTTT. It encodes CATSSHLGYTGELFF. The chain recombines TRBV15 with TRBJ2-2; D is ambiguous. CDR3 length: 15 amino acids. From germline, CDR1 is LNHNV and CDR2 YYDKDF (reference sequence). V dropped 3 bases and J dropped 3 bases, with 11 bases sitting between them.